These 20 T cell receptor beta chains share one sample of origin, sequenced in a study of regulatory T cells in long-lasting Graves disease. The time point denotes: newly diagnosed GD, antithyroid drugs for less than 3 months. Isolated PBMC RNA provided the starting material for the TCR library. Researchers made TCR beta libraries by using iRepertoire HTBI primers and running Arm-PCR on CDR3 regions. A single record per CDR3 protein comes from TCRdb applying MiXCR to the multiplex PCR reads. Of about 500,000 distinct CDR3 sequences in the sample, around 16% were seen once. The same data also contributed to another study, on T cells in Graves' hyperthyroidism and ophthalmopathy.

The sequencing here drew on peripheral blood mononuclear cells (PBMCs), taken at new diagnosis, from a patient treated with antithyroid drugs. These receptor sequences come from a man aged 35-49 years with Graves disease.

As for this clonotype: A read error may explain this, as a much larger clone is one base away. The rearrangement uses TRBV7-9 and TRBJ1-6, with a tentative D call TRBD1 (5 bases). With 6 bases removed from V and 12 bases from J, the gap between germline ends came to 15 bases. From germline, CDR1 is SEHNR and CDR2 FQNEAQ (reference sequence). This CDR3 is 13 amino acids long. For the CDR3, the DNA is TGTGCCAGCAGGCCGCTTGACAGCCTACCCCTCCACTTT. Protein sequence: CASRPLDSLPLHF.

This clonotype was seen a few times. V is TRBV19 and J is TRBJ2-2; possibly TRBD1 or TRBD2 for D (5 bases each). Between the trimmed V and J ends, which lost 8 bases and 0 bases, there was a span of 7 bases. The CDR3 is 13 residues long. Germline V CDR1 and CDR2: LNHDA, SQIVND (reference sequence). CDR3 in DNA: TGTGCCAGTTTGGGGGCGAACACCGGGGAGCTGTTTTTT. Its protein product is CASLGANTGELFF.

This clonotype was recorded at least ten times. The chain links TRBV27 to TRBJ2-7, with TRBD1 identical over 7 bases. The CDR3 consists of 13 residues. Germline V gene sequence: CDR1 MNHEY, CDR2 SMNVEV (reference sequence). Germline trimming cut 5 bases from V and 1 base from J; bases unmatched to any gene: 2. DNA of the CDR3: TGTGCCAGCAGTGCGACAGGGTCCTACGAGCAGTACTTC. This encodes CASSATGSYEQYF.

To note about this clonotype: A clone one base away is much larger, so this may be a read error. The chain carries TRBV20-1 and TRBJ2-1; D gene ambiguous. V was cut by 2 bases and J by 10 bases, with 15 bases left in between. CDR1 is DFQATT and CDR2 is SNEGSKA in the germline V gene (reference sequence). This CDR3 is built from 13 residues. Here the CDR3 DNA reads TGCAGTGCTAGATACTACAGCTCCTACGAGCAGTTCTTC. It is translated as CSARYYSSYEQFF.

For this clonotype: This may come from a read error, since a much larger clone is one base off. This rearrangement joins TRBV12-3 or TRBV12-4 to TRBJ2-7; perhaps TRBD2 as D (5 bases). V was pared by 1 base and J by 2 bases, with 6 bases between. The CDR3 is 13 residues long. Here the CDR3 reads CASSLVGAYEQYF. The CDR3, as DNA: TGTGCCAGCAGTTTAGTGGGAGCCTACGAGCAGTACTTC.

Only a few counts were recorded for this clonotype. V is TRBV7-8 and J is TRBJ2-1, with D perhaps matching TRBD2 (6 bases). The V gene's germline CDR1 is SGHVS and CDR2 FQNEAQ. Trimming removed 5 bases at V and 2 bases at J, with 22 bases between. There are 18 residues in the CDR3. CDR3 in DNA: TGTGCCAGCAGCCCGCGGGGCCTCCCCCTCGGGGCCTACAATGAGCAGTTCTTC. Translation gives CASSPRGLPLGAYNEQFF.

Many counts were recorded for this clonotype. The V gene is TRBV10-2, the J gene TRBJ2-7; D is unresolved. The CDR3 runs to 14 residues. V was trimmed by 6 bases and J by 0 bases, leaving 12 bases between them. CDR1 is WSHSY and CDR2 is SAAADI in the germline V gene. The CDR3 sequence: CASRSTSTSYEQYF. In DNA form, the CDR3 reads TGCGCCAGCAGGTCTACCTCCACCTCCTACGAGCAGTACTTC.

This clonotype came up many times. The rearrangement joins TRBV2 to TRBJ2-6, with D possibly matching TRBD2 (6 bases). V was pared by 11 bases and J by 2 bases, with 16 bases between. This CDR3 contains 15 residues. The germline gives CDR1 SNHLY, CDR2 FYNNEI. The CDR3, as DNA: TGTGCCTGGAGTGGAGGGTTCCCTGGGGCCAACGTCCTGACTTTC. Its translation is CAWSGGFPGANVLTF.

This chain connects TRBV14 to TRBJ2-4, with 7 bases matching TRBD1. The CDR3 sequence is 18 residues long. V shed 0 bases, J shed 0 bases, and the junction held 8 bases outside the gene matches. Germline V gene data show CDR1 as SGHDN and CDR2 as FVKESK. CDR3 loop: CASSQDLRQGLAKNIQYF. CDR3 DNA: TGTGCCAGCAGCCAAGATCTCAGACAGGGTCTAGCCAAAAACATTCAGTACTTC.

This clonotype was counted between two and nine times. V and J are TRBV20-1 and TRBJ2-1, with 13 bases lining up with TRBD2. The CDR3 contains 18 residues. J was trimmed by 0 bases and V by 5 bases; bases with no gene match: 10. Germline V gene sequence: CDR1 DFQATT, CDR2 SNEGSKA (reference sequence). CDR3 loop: CSAFTGTSGESSYNEQFF. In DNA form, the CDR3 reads TGCAGTGCTTTCACCGGGACTAGCGGGGAAAGCTCCTACAATGAGCAGTTCTTC.

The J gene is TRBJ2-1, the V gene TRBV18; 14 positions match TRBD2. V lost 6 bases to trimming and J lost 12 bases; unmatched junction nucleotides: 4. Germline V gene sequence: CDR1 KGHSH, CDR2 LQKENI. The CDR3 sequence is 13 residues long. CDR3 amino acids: CASSLGTSGRQFF. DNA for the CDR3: TGTGCCAGCTCCCTTGGGACTAGCGGGAGGCAGTTCTTC.

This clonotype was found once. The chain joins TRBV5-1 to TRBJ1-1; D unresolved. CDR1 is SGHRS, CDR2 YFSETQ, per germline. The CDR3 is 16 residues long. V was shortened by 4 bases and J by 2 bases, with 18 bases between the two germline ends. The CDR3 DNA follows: TGCGCCAGCAGCCGAACGGGATTTGGTATTAACACTGAAGCTTTCTTT. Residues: CASSRTGFGINTEAFF.

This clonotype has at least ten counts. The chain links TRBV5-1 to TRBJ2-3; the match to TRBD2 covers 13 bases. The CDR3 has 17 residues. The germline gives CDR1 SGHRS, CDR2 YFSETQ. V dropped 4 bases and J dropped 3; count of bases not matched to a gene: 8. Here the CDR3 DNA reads TGCGCCAGCAGCGCAGAGGGACTAGCGGGATGGACAGATACGCAGTATTTT. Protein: CASSAEGLAGWTDTQYF.

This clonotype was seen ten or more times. CDR3 coding DNA: TGCGCCAGCAGCTTGCAGACAGTCCTGGCCCGGGAGACCCAGTACTTC. This codes for CASSLQTVLARETQYF. This chain joins TRBV5-1 and TRBJ2-5, with TRBD1 as a possible D gene (5 bases). This CDR3 spans 16 amino acids. The ends were cut back, 1 base at V and 5 bases at J, with 18 bases in the middle. Germline CDR1 reads SGHRS; CDR2 reads YFSETQ.

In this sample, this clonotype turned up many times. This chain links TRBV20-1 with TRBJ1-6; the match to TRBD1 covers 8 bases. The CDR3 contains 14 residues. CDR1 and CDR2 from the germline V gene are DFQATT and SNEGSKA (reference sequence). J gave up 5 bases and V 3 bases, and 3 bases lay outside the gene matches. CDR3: CSASRDRNNSPLHF. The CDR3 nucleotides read TGCAGTGCTAGCCGGGACAGGAATAATTCACCCCTCCACTTT.

CDR3 nucleotide sequence: TGCGCCAGCAGCCAAGATAGAGCGGGAGGTTCCTACGAGCAGTACTTC. Its translation: CASSQDRAGGSYEQYF. The rearrangement joins TRBV4-1 to TRBJ2-7; 9 nucleotides align to TRBD2. This CDR3 has 16 amino acids. CDR1 is MGHRA, CDR2 YSYEKL, per germline. J was trimmed by 1 base and V by 0 bases; bases with no gene match: 4.

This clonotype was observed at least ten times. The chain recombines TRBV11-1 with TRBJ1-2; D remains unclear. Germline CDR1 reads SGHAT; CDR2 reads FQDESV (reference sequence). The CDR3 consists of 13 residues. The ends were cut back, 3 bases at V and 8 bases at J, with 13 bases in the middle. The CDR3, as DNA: TGTGCCAGCAGCTTCAACCAACAGCGGGGCTACACCTTC. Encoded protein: CASSFNQQRGYTF.

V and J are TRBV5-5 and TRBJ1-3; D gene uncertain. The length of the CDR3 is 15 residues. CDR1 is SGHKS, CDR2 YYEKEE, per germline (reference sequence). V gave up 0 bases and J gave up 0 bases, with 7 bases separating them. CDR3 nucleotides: TGTGCCAGCAGCTTGGTCGGGTTCTCTGGAAACACCATATATTTT. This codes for CASSLVGFSGNTIYF.

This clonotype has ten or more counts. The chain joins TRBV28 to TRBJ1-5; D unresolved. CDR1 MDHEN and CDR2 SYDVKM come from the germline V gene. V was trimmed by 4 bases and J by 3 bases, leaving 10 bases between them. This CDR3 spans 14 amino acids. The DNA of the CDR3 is TGTGCCAGCAGTTGGCCTAGGGCCAATCAGCCCCAGCATTTT. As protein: CASSWPRANQPQHF.

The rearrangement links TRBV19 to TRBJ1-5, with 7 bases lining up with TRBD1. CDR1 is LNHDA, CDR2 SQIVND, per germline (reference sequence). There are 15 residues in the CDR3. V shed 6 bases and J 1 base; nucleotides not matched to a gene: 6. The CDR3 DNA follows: TGTGCCAGTAGGCTATCGGGACAGAGCAATCAGCCCCAGCATTTT. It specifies CASRLSGQSNQPQHF.